Listed below are T cell receptor beta chains from one sample, sequenced in a study of post-analysis software for immune sequencing data. One entry per CDR3 protein results from TCRdb running MiXCR on the PCR reads. The sample lists roughly 600,000 distinct CDR3 sequences, around 47% occurring once. Sequenced sample: blood. These receptors were taken from a girl under 18 with multiple sclerosis. The CDR3 runs from the conserved cysteine through the conserved F or W. D genes are given only for firm matches. Rows give clone size only sometimes, using once, few, many, or a class for an expanded clone.

V gene,D gene,clone size,J gene,CDR3 DNA,CDR3 protein
TRBV7-2,-,-,TRBJ1-6,TGTGCCAGCAGCTTAGAAGGATTCATGAGTTCACCCCTCCACTTT,CASSLEGFMSSPLHF
TRBV29-1,-,-,TRBJ1-1,TGCAGCGTTACTTGGGGGAGGTTAATGAACACTGAAGCTTTCTTT,CSVTWGRLMNTEAFF
TRBV12-3/TRBV12-4,TRBD2,once,TRBJ2-1,TGTGCCAGCAGTGGACTAGCGGGATGGGAGCAGTTCTTC,CASSGLAGWEQFF
TRBV6-5,TRBD1,few,TRBJ2-5,TGTGCCAGCAGTTTCCTTCCCCAGGGGGCGGTCGAGACCCAGTACTTC,CASSFLPQGAVETQYF
TRBV20-1,TRBD1,-,TRBJ2-7,TGCAGTGCTAGAGGAACAGGGGGCTTCGCCTACGAGCAGTACTTC,CSARGTGGFAYEQYF
TRBV6-1,-,-,TRBJ2-7,TGTGCCAGCAGAAGCCAGGTGGGAGGCCACGAGCAGTACTTC,CASRSQVGGHEQYF
TRBV27,-,few,TRBJ2-7,TGTGCCAGCAGTTTATCGGTCCCCGGGCAGGGGTACGAGCAGTACTTC,CASSLSVPGQGYEQYF
TRBV20-1,-,-,TRBJ2-3,TGCAGTGCTGCTGGGTACGGGATAGGGGTGGATACGCAGTATTTT,CSAAGYGIGVDTQYF
TRBV7-9,-,-,TRBJ1-2,TGTGCCAGCAGCATAGCTGGGGGCCCAGGGAGCGGCTACACCTTC,CASSIAGGPGSGYTF
TRBV18,-,few,TRBJ2-3,TGTGCCAGCTCACCAGGGGAACGGAGCACAGATACGCAGTATTTT,CASSPGERSTDTQYF
TRBV7-8,TRBD2,-,TRBJ2-7,TGTGCCAGCAGCCTGGGGACTAGCGGGAGGGTCTACGAGCAGTACTTC,CASSLGTSGRVYEQYF
TRBV9,TRBD1,-,TRBJ2-4,TGTGCCAGCAGCGTAGAGGGACAGGGAGCAAACATTCAGTACTTC,CASSVEGQGANIQYF
TRBV6-1,-,-,TRBJ2-3,TGTGCCAGCAGTGACCGCCTAATAGCTAGCACAGATACGCAGTATTTT,CASSDRLIASTDTQYF